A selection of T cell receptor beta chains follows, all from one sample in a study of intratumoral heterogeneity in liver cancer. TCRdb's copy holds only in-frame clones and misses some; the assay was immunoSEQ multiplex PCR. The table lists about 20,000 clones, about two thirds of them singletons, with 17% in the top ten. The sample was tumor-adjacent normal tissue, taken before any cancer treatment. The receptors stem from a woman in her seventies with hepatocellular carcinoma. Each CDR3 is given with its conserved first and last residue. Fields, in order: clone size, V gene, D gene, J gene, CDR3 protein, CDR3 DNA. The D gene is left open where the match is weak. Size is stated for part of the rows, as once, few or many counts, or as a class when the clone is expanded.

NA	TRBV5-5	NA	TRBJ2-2	CASSPISGTQNTGELFF	TGTGCCAGCAGCCCAATTTCCGGGACACAAAACACCGGGGAGCTGTTTTTT
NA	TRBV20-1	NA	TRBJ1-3	CSARAGNTIYF	TGCAGTGCTAGAGCAGGAAACACCATATATTTT
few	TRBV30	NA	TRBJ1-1	CAWSRWGGEDTEAFF	TGTGCCTGGAGTCGGTGGGGAGGTGAGGACACTGAAGCTTTCTTT
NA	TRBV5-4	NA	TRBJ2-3	CASSLGTHNTDTQYF	TGTGCCAGCAGCTTGGGGACGCATAACACAGATACGCAGTATTTT
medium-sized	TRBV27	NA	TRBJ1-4	CASSWDTTNEKLFF	TGTGCCAGCAGTTGGGACACTACTAATGAAAAACTGTTTTTT
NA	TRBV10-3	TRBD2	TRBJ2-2	CAIREVIAGGTGELFF	TGTGCCATCCGGGAAGTGATAGCGGGGGGGACCGGGGAGCTGTTTTTT
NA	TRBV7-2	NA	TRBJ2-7	CASSKDGGPYEQYF	TGTGCCAGCAGCAAAGACGGGGGTCCCTACGAGCAGTACTTC
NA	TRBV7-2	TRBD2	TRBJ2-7	CASRAQTSVSYEQYF	TGTGCCAGCAGGGCGCAGACTAGCGTATCCTACGAGCAGTACTTC
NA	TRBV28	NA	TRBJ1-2	CASGEYSGGYTF	TGTGCCAGCGGCGAGTACTCAGGGGGCTACACCTTC
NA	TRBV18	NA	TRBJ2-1	CASLVGGSYNEQFF	TGTGCCAGCTTAGTGGGAGGAAGTTACAATGAGCAGTTCTTC
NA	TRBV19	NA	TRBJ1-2	CASRGQDYGYTF	TGTGCCAGCCGGGGACAAGACTATGGCTACACCTTC
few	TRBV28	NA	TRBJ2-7	CASSFPQNYYEQYF	TGTGCCAGCAGTTTCCCACAGAATTACTACGAGCAGTACTTC
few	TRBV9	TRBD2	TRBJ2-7	CASSPPGLAGGAYYEQYF	TGTGCCAGCAGCCCTCCGGGACTAGCGGGAGGGGCCTACTACGAGCAGTACTTC
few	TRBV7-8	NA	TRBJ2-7	CASSPSIVTYEQYF	TGTGCCAGCAGCCCAAGTATCGTAACCTACGAGCAGTACTTC
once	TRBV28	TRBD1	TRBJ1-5	CASSRTGGLQPQHF	TGTGCCAGCAGCCGGACAGGGGGCCTTCAGCCCCAGCATTTT
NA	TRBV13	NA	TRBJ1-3	CASSLANRAGNTIYF	TGTGCCAGCAGCCTCGCTAACAGGGCTGGAAACACCATATATTTT
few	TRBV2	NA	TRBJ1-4	CASRMGEGPISTNEKLFF	TGTGCCAGCAGGATGGGTGAGGGCCCGATTTCAACTAATGAAAAACTGTTTTTT
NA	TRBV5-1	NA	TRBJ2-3	CASQGGVADTQYF	TGCGCCAGCCAGGGGGGAGTTGCAGATACGCAGTATTTT
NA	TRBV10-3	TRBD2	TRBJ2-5	CAISWISGGQETQYF	TGTGCCATCAGTTGGATTAGCGGGGGACAAGAGACCCAGTACTTC
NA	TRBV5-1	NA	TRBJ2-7	CASSETPSYEQYF	TGCGCCAGCAGCGAGACACCCTCCTACGAGCAGTACTTC
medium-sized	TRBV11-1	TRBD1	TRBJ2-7	CASSGPGQALYEQYF	TGTGCCAGCAGCGGACCGGGACAGGCTCTTTACGAGCAGTACTTC
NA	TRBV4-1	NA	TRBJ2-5	CASSRGGGLSDTQYF	TGCGCCAGCAGCAGGGGGGGAGGGTTGTCGGACACCCAGTACTTC
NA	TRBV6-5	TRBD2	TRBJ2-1	CATRTSLGPYNEQFF	TGTGCCACGCGGACTAGCTTGGGTCCTTACAATGAGCAGTTCTTC
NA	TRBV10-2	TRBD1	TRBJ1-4	CASSQTGGNEKLFF	TGCGCCAGCAGCCAGACAGGGGGGAATGAAAAACTGTTTTTT
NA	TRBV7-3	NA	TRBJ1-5	CASSLTSRARCNQPQHF	TGTGCCAGCAGCTTAACCAGTAGGGCCAGGTGCAATCAGCCCCAGCATTTT
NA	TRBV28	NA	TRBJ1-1	CASSSWGQITEAFF	TGTGCCAGCAGTTCCTGGGGCCAAATCACTGAAGCTTTCTTT
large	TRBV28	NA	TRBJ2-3	CASSFWREKDTQYF	TGTGCCAGCAGTTTCTGGCGGGAAAAAGATACGCAGTATTTT
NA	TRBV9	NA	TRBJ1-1	CASSQTGRNTEAFF	TGTGCCAGCAGCCAGACTGGCAGGAACACTGAAGCTTTCTTT
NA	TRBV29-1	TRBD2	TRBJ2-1	CSAVSGSLYNEQFF	TGCAGCGCCGTGAGCGGGAGTCTTTACAATGAGCAGTTCTTC
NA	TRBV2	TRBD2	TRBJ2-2	CASSDLAGTGELFF	TGTGCCAGCAGTGACCTAGCGGGAACCGGGGAGCTGTTTTTT
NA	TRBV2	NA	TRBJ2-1	CASSVEGRRNEQFF	TGTGCCAGCAGTGTGGAGGGGAGACGCAATGAGCAGTTCTTC
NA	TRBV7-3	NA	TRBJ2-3	CASSQGFADTQYF	TGTGCCAGCAGCCAGGGATTTGCAGATACGCAGTATTTT